This entry describes one TCR beta chain. Its antigen is still unknown. This specimen belongs to a study of persistence of HIV-infected CD4 T cells. The CDR3 covers 14 residues. Germline CDR1 is SGHKS and CDR2 is YYEKEE (reference sequence). V lost 4 bases to trimming and J lost 0 bases, with 8 bases between them. Anti-CD3/anti-CD28 beads served as a nonspecific positive control stimulus. CD4+ T cells upregulating both CD40 ligand and CD69 were sorted as responding cells. The immunoSEQ assay was version 4, run in survey mode. Clones were read by immunoSEQ multiplex PCR, and TCRdb kept only the in-frame ones, dropping some. This sample yields about 40,000 clones, of which 87% are seen a single time; about 1.3% belongs to the top ten. Study outcomes and limitations: TCRbeta richness was lower in CMV- and Gag-responding cells than in anti-CD3/anti-CD28-responding cells.

This TCR was recovered from an adult man with HIV who was CMV-seropositive. The specimen comprised CD4+ T cells sorted from PBMCs after roughly 19-hour stimulation, sampled from a patient who received antiretroviral therapy. The V and J genes are TRBV5-5 and TRBJ1-5; the D is unclear. CDR3: CASSPELSNQPQHF. The CDR3 DNA is TGTGCCAGCAGCCCCGAACTTAGCAATCAGCCCCAGCATTTT.